These 9 T cell receptor beta chains came from one sample sequenced in a study of neurological immune-mediated disorders. TCRdb reprocessed the 5' RACE reads with MiXCR, giving one entry per CDR3 protein. Of about 55,000 distinct CDR3 sequences listed, 3% to 4.5% were seen once; the top ten hold approximately 1.5%. Specimen: PBMCs. Receptors were obtained from a young man with multiple sclerosis.

This clonotype appeared many times. The rearrangement links TRBV12-3 or TRBV12-4 to TRBJ1-4; 7 bases align to TRBD1. This CDR3 has 14 amino acids. After removal of 6 bases from V and 8 bases from J, the junction contained 9 bases not matched to a gene. CDR3 sequence reads: CASRLRDRDEKLFF. The CDR3 region has the DNA TGTGCCAGCAGACTCCGGGACAGAGACGAAAAACTGTTTTTT.

As concerns this clonotype: The junction does not match germline at one end; this may be a read error. The J gene is TRBJ2-3, the V gene TRBV7-7, with 11 nucleotides matching TRBD2. The CDR3 contains 17 residues. Germline CDR1 SSHAT, CDR2 FNYEAQ (reference sequence). The CDR3 DNA reads as TGTGCTAGCAGCTTGGGGCTAGCGGGAGGCTCAACAGATACGCAGTATTTT. Its translation is CASSLGLAGGSTDTQYF.

A remark on this clonotype: This sequence may be a read error, since a much larger clone differs from it by one base. The V call is TRBV12-3 or TRBV12-4, the J call TRBJ2-3; no clear D. The CDR3 is 14 residues long. The CDR3 sequence: CASSFSLDEDMQYF. CDR3 DNA sequence: TGTGCCAGCAGTTTTTCTTTGGACGAAGATATGCAGTATTTT.

This clonotype was observed a handful of times. This sequence joins TRBV7-8 and TRBJ2-7; 9 bases match TRBD2. The V gene end was trimmed by 5 bases and the J gene end by 7 bases; junction bases not matched to a gene: 12. Germline values: CDR1 SGHVS, CDR2 FQNEAQ. This CDR3 region has 15 residues. CDR3 region: CASSNLAGASREQYF. The CDR3 DNA reads TGTGCCAGCAGCAACTTAGCGGGAGCTTCGAGAGAGCAGTACTTC.

This clonotype was counted at least ten times. The rearrangement links TRBV6-5 to TRBJ2-5, with D possibly matching TRBD1 (5 bases). CDR1 and CDR2 (germline): MNHEY, SVGAGI. Trimming removed 2 bases at V and 4 bases at J, with 11 bases between. The CDR3 contains 14 residues. The CDR3 is CASSYLGPGETQYF. The CDR3 region has the DNA TGTGCCAGCAGTTACCTGGGGCCCGGAGAGACCCAGTACTTC.

This clonotype was recorded at least ten times. This chain links TRBV12-3 or TRBV12-4 with TRBJ1-1; D gene unclear. The length of the CDR3 is 15 residues. V shed 2 bases and J shed 1 base, with 11 bases lying between them. The CDR3 DNA reads as TGTGCCAGCAGTTTAAGAGGCGGGGAGAACACTGAAGCTTTCTTT. Translating it yields CASSLRGGENTEAFF.

This clonotype has a count of ten or more. V usage is TRBV7-3 and J usage is TRBJ2-1; TRBD1 aligns across 9 bases. The CDR3 runs to 16 residues. The V gene's germline CDR1 is SGHTA and CDR2 FQGTGA. Trimming removed 4 bases from V and 0 bases from J; junction bases left unmatched: 4. The CDR3 is CASSYLTGGSYNEQFF. For the CDR3, the DNA is TGTGCCAGCAGCTACCTGACAGGGGGCTCCTACAATGAGCAGTTCTTC.

This clonotype was recorded at least ten times. The gene calls are TRBV27 and TRBJ2-3; tentatively, D is TRBD2 (6 bases). V was shortened by 3 bases and J by 6 bases, with 10 bases between the two germline ends. This CDR3 has 13 residues. Germline V lookup: CDR1 MNHEY, CDR2 SMNVEV (reference sequence). The CDR3 sequence: CASSLGLPDTQYF. As DNA, the CDR3 is TGTGCCAGCAGTTTGGGACTGCCCGATACGCAGTATTTT.

The chain joins TRBV7-2 to TRBJ2-5; unclear D gene. The CDR3 is 12 residues long. V gave up 8 bases and J gave up 1 base, with 8 bases separating them. The germline V gene has CDR1 SGHTA and CDR2 FQGNSA. CDR3 region: CASPRTQETQYF. CDR3 in DNA: TGTGCCAGCCCTCGGACCCAAGAGACCCAGTACTTC.